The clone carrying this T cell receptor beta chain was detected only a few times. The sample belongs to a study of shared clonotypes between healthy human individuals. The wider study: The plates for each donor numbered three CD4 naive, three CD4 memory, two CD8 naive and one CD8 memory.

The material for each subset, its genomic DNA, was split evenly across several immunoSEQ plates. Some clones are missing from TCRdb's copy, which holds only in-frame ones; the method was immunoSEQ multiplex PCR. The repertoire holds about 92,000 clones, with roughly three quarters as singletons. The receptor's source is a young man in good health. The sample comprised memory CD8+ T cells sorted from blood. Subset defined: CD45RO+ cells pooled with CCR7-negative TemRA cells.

The chain's CDR3 is CASRYGSNTGELFF. The CDR3 DNA follows: TGCGCCAGCAGGTATGGGAGCAACACCGGGGAGCTGTTTTTT. This chain joins TRBV4-1 and TRBJ2-2; D might be TRBD2 (5 bases). This CDR3 has 14 residues. The ends were cut back, 6 bases at V and 2 bases at J, with 10 bases in the middle. CDR1 MGHRA and CDR2 YSYEKL come from the germline V gene.